The clone carrying this T cell receptor beta chain was seen repeatedly, ten times or more. Its antigen is not known. The CDR3 runs to 15 residues. V lost 5 bases and J 4 bases, leaving 14 bases between the germline ends. Germline V gives CDR1 SGHVS, CDR2 FNYEAQ. These data come from a study of T cell repertoires in cytomegalovirus infection. Study at large: Public TCR beta signature analysis indicated the presence of both CMV infection and matching HLA type.

General study findings and limits: The cumulative frequency of public TCR beta families identified carriers of CMV plus the relevant HLA. HLA-C-restricted CMV clonotypes gave the most frequent clonotype in two of eight donors.

A single record per CDR3 protein comes from TCRdb applying MiXCR to the reads. Among fewer than 250,000 distinct CDR3 sequences listed, 22% were seen once. The sample consisted of CD8+ T cells from PBMCs. This TCR was recovered from a human donor in good health (CMV status not recorded). Some clones in this sample may be carry-over from other donors' samples. This rearrangement joins TRBV7-6 to TRBJ2-2, with D maybe TRBD1 (6 bases). The CDR3 nucleotides read TGTGCCAGCAGCCACTACACAGGGAGCACCGGGGAGCTGTTTTTT. Translation gives CASSHYTGSTGELFF.